This passage covers 8 T cell receptor beta chains from one sample sequenced in a study of blood T cells in healthy people across ages. The authors ran a second PCR of 7 to 11 cycles using a sample-barcoded 5' primer and a J-beta primer mix. Using its own MiXCR run on the 5' RACE reads, TCRdb lists one record per CDR3 protein. The data contain some 1.4 million distinct CDR3 sequences, 42% of them singletons. The sequencing sample was made of blood. These TCRs come from a woman aged 18 to 35 in good health.

The chain couples TRBV5-1 to TRBJ2-6, with TRBD1 matching 9 bases. V shed 3 bases and J 4 bases; nucleotides not matched to a gene: 11. This CDR3 is 18 amino acids long. Germline V gene lookup returns CDR1 SGHRS and CDR2 YFSETQ. DNA for the CDR3: TGCGCCAGCAGCTCGACGTTGGGACAGGGATCCGGGGCCAACGTCCTGACTTTC. Translating it yields CASSSTLGQGSGANVLTF.

This clonotype was observed a handful of times. V and J are TRBV11-2 and TRBJ2-7; TRBD2 matches 8 bases. The germline V gene encodes CDR1 SGHAT and CDR2 FQNNGV. This CDR3 is 14 amino acids long. After removal of 1 base from V and 7 bases from J, the junction contained 6 bases not matched to a gene. The DNA for the CDR3 is TGTGCCAGCAGCTTAGCGGGAGGGCCTCAGGAGCAGTACTTC. Amino acids: CASSLAGGPQEQYF.

As regards this clonotype: One junction end does not reproduce the germline sequence, and a read error may be involved. J is TRBJ2-7 and V is TRBV6-5, with D uncertain. Germline lookup yields CDR1 MNHEY and CDR2 SVGAGI. CDR3 length: 15 amino acids. The CDR3, as DNA: TGTGCCAGCACTTACGGCAGGCCAGGCTCCTACGAGCAGTACTTC. This translates into CASTYGRPGSYEQYF.

The chain uses TRBV27 and TRBJ1-2; D remains ambiguous. CDR3 length equals 14 residues. The germline V gene has CDR1 MNHEY and CDR2 SMNVEV (reference sequence). V lost 4 bases and J 5 bases, leaving 14 bases between the germline ends. The CDR3 protein is CASSSGPSGYGYTF. The DNA for the CDR3 is TGTGCCAGCAGTTCGGGCCCCTCGGGGTATGGCTACACCTTC.

This clonotype occurred many times. This chain links TRBV29-1 with TRBJ2-7; 10 nucleotides agree with TRBD2. V gave up 5 bases and J gave up 3 bases; unmatched junction bases: 7. The CDR3 sequence is 14 residues long. Germline CDR1 SQVTM, CDR2 ANQGSEA. The CDR3 DNA follows: TGCAGCGTTTTTCTAGCGGGAGTCGTCTACGAGCAGTACTTC. It yields the protein CSVFLAGVVYEQYF.

This clonotype was counted a few times. The rearrangement links TRBV3-1 to TRBJ1-5; no firm D call. Germline V gene data show CDR1 as LGHDT and CDR2 as YNNKEL (reference sequence). This CDR3 has 13 residues. V gave up 4 bases and J gave up 7 bases, with 11 bases separating them. In DNA form, the CDR3 reads TGTGCCAGCAGCCGAGAGGCGGGGCAGCCCCAGCATTTT. Protein product: CASSREAGQPQHF.

The gene calls are TRBV7-9 and TRBJ2-7; 10 positions match TRBD1. The V segment lost 5 bases and the J segment 2 bases; nucleotides outside the gene matches: 18. The CDR3 consists of 19 residues. Germline values: CDR1 SEHNR, CDR2 FQNEAQ (reference sequence). CDR3 residues: CASSGGEGQGVRSPYEQYF. The CDR3 DNA reads TGTGCCAGCAGCGGAGGTGAAGGACAGGGGGTCCGATCTCCCTACGAGCAGTACTTC.

The rearrangement links TRBV11-2 to TRBJ2-5; D is possibly TRBD1 (5 bases). The CDR3 is made up of 14 amino acids. Germline values: CDR1 SGHAT, CDR2 FQNNGV. V lost 5 bases, J lost 0 bases, and 10 bases lay in between. CDR3 sequence: CASSQQAYQETQYF. For the CDR3, the DNA is TGTGCCAGCAGCCAACAGGCGTACCAAGAGACCCAGTACTTC. The full variable domain, with the rest looked up from reference TRBV11-2 and TRBJ2-5, is EAGVAQSPRYKIIEKRQSVAFWCNPISGHATLYWYQQILGQGPKLLIQFQNNGVVDDSQLPKDRFSAERLKGVDSTLKIQPAKLEDSAVYLCASSQQAYQETQYFGPGTRLLVL.